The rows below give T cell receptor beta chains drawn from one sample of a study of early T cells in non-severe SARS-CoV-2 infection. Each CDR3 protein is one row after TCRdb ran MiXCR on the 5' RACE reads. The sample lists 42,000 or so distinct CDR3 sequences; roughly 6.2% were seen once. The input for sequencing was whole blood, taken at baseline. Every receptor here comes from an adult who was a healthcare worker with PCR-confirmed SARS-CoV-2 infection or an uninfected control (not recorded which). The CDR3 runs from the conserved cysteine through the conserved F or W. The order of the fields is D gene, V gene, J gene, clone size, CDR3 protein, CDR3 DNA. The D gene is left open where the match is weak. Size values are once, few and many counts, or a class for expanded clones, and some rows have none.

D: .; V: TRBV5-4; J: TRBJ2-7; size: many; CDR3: CASSLDRDEQYF; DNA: TGTGCCAGCAGCTTGGACAGGGACGAGCAGTACTTC
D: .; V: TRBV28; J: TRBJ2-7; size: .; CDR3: CASSFAGALGDEQYF; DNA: TGTGCCAGCAGTTTCGCCGGGGCCCTCGGAGACGAGCAGTACTTC
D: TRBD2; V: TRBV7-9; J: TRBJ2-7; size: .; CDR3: CAIRRLAGATSGYEQYF; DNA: TGTGCCATCCGGAGACTAGCGGGGGCGACGTCGGGCTACGAGCAGTACTTC
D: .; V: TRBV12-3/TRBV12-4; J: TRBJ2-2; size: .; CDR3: CASSLQALTGELFF; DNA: TGTGCCAGCAGTTTGCAGGCATTGACCGGGGAGCTGTTTTTT
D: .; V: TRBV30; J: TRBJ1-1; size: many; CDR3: CAWSRQNTEAFF; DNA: TGTGCCTGGAGTCGACAGAACACTGAAGCTTTCTTT
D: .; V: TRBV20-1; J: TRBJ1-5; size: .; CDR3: CSVPDRTQPQHF; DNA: TGCAGTGTTCCAGACAGGACTCAGCCCCAGCATTTT
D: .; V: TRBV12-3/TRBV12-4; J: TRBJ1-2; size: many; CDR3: CASNSNYGYTF; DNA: TGTGCCAGTAACTCGAACTATGGCTACACCTTC
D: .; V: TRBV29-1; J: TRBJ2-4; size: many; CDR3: CRSDAKNIQYF; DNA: TGCAGAAGCGATGCCAAAAACATTCAGTACTTC
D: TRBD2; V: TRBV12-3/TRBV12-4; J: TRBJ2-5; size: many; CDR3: CASSPRLAFQETQYF; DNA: TGTGCCAGCAGTCCGAGACTAGCCTTTCAAGAGACCCAGTACTTC
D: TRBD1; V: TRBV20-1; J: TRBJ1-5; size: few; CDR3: CSLEGQGNQPQHF; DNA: TGCAGCCTGGAGGGACAGGGCAATCAGCCCCAGCATTTT
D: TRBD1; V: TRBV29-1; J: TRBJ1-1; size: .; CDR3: CSVGATGAGTEAFF; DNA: TGCAGCGTTGGGGCTACAGGGGCGGGCACTGAAGCTTTCTTT
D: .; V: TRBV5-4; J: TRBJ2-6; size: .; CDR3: CASEGVRANVLTF; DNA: TGTGCCAGCGAAGGGGTTAGGGCCAACGTCCTGACTTTC
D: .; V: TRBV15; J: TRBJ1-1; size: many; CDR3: CATSRDQTLNTEAFF; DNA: TGTGCCACCAGCAGAGACCAGACCTTGAACACTGAAGCTTTCTTT
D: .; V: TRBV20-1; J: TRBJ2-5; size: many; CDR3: CSASSETQYF; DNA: TGCAGTGCTAGTTCAGAGACCCAGTACTTC
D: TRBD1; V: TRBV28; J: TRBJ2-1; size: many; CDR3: CASSLGTDYNEQFF; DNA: TGTGCCAGCAGTTTGGGGACAGATTACAATGAGCAGTTCTTC
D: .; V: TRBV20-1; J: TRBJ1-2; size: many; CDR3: CSARDVKASGLYGYTF; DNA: TGCAGTGCTAGAGATGTGAAGGCCAGCGGCCTGTATGGCTACACCTTC
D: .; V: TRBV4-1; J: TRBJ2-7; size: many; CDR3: CASSQDTGSTYEQYF; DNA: TGCGCCAGCAGCCAAGATACAGGGAGCACCTACGAGCAGTACTTC
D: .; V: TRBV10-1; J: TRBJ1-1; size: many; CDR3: CASRAGRTTEAFF; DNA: TGCGCCAGCAGGGCAGGGAGGACCACTGAAGCTTTCTTT
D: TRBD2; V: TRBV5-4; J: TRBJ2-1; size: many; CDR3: CASSLPGGKNNEQFF; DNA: TGTGCCAGCAGCCTTCCGGGGGGGAAGAACAATGAGCAGTTCTTC
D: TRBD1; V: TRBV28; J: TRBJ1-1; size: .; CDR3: CASSPRQGKRAEAFF; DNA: TGTGCCAGCAGTCCCCGACAGGGAAAGAGGGCTGAAGCTTTCTTT
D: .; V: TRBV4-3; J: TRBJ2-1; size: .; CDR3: CASSQEDSYNEQFF; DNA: TGCGCCAGCAGCCAAGAAGACAGTTACAATGAGCAGTTCTTC
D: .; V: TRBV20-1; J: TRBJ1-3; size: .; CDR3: CSASNVGNTIYF; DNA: TGCAGTGCTAGTAATGTAGGAAACACCATATATTTT